The 2 T cell receptor beta chains below all came from one sample that was sequenced in a study of beta chain features in type 1 diabetes. Study-level points and caveats: Shortening that was moderate but significant affected the TCRB CDR3s of Type 1 diabetes patients in all four CD4+ subsets.

Antigen specificity for these receptors is unknown. Expressed TCRB transcripts got sequenced, as all isolated RNA was reverse transcribed. The data were produced by immunoSEQ multiplex PCR, yet TCRdb's version contains in-frame clones alone and is incomplete. The sample includes around 160,000 clones, around 63% of them seen just once. Input material: naive CD4+ T cells from blood. The receptors derive from a man aged 30 to 45 with type 1 diabetes.

This clone was found a few times. The gene calls are TRBV7-2 and TRBJ1-1, with TRBD1 matching 7 bases. Trimming took 5 bases from V and 3 from J; bases not matched to a gene: 9. The CDR3 loop spans 15 amino acids. Per germline, CDR1 SGHTA and CDR2 FQGNSA. This CDR3 reads CASSQGVGEYTEAFF. For the CDR3, the DNA is TGTGCCAGCAGCCAGGGGGTCGGGGAATACACTGAAGCTTTCTTT.

The chain links TRBV5-6 to TRBJ2-5; 8 bases map to TRBD2. CDR1 and CDR2 (germline): SGHDT, YYEEEE. The CDR3 totals 15 residues. V lost 4 bases, J lost 2 bases, and 7 bases stayed unmatched. The CDR3 is CASSPQRGLQETQYF. The DNA for the CDR3 is TGTGCCAGCAGCCCTCAGCGGGGGCTACAAGAGACCCAGTACTTC.